This T cell receptor (beta chain) was retrieved from a study of T cell responses to AZD1222 COVID-19 vaccine. Points from the study as a whole: Unmutated variant regions are reportedly the target of nearly half of TCRs that are spike-specific. Two AZD1222 administrations were followed by greater Spike-specific TCR breadth and depth.

Germline V gives CDR1 SGHRS, CDR2 YFSETQ. Between the trimmed V and J ends, which lost 0 bases and 7 bases, there was a span of 14 bases. This CDR3 region has 16 residues. Assay used: immunoSEQ multiplex PCR; TCRdb lists only in-frame clones, some missing. The table lists roughly 180,000 clones, about 93% of them singletons. Note on this clone: Its specificity is not known.

The receptor was isolated from an adult who received the MenACWY meningococcal vaccine as a control. The sequencing used peripheral blood, collected 28 days after the second dose of the MenACWY control vaccine. The rearrangement links TRBV5-1 to TRBJ1-6, with D unclear. The CDR3 reads CASSLGSGEGNSPLHF. The CDR3 bases are TGCGCCAGCAGCTTGGGTTCTGGAGAAGGGAATTCACCCCTCCACTTT.